This note documents a single T cell receptor (beta chain) sequence. Its antigen is not known. In the same sample, other DNA sequences code for this CDR3. CDR3 length: 13 residues. The germline gives CDR1 MNHEY, CDR2 SVGAGI. Trimming pared 4 bases from V and 3 bases from J, leaving 10 bases between. Both 60 Vbeta primers and 13 Jbeta primers went into the PCR. Only in-frame clones appear in the TCRdb table, and some are missing; sequencing was by immunoSEQ multiplex PCR. The sample shows around 170,000 clones, over 65% of them seen only once. These data originate in a study of cytomegalovirus exposure and HLA in healthy donors. Regarding the study as a whole: In an earlier analysis, in around 590 donors, most V segments appeared productive either ~87% or ~30% of the time. Sequencing artifact likely explains a cluster of highly shared sequence variants. Both high specificity and high sensitivity reportedly marked the classifier's diagnosis of cytomegalovirus status. According to a later analysis, donors in an Asian-associated ancestry cluster reportedly had fewer N-insertions than the approximately 620-donor mean.

The receptor's source is a woman aged 45-65 years in good health and CMV-seropositive. This chain connects TRBV6-5 to TRBJ2-7, with D perhaps TRBD1 (5 bases). The sequenced sample was PBMCs. In DNA, the CDR3 is TGTGCCAGCAGTTCTGACAGCTTCTACGAGCAGTACTTC. As protein: CASSSDSFYEQYF.